This record looks at one T cell receptor (beta chain) sequence and its context. As yet, its antigen is unknown. The V and J ends lost 7 bases and 2 bases respectively, with 6 bases between them. This CDR3 contains 13 residues. CDR1 is MDHEN and CDR2 is SYDVKM in the germline V gene. This specimen belongs to a study of PD-1 blockade in mismatch repair-deficient tumors. The wider study: Enrolled about 2013-2016, patients had progressing, pretreated mismatch repair-deficient cancers of about a dozen types. Study-level points and caveats: Rapid post-treatment expansion, then contraction, generally preceding radiologic response, marked tumor-resident clones.

Profiled with immunoSEQ multiplex PCR; TCRdb holds only in-frame clones, not every one. The sample includes roughly 14,000 clones, approximately 84% of them seen just once. Time point defined: identical roughly 11-day culture without peptide (control). The receptor's source is an adult with mismatch repair-deficient cancer. The source was cells cultured in vitro, collected from a patient treated with pembrolizumab. The genes are TRBV28 and TRBJ1-6; D remains unclear. As DNA, the CDR3 is TGTGCCAGCATTGAGGCCTATAATTCACCCCTCCACTTT. It encodes CASIEAYNSPLHF.